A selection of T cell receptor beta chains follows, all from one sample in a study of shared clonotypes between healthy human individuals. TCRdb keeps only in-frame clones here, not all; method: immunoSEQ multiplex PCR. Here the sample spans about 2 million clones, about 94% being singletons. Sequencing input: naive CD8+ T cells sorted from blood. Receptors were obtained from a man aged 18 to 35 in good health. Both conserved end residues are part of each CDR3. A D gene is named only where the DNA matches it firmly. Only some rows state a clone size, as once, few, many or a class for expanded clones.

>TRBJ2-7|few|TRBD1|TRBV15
CATSRTGSEQYF
TGTGCCACCAGCCGGACAGGGAGCGAGCAGTACTTC
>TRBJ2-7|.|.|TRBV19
CASSINGRGSFYEQYF
TGTGCCAGTAGTATAAATGGCAGGGGTTCTTTCTACGAGCAGTACTTC
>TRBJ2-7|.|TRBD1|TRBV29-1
CSVAGTADYEQYF
TGCAGCGTGGCCGGGACAGCAGACTACGAGCAGTACTTC
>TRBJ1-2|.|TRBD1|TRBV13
CASSSWDRGFLQGGYTF
TGTGCCAGCAGCAGTTGGGACAGGGGATTTCTACAGGGCGGCTACACCTTC
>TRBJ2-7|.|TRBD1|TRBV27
CASSLEGARTYEQYF
TGTGCCAGCAGTTTAGAGGGGGCGCGAACCTACGAGCAGTACTTC
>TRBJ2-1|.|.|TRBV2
CASSPDRAGYNEQFF
TGTGCCAGCAGTCCGGACAGAGCGGGTTACAATGAGCAGTTCTTC
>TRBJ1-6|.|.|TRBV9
CASSDHGGRSSYNSPLHF
TGTGCCAGCAGCGACCATGGGGGCAGAAGCTCCTATAATTCACCCCTCCACTTT
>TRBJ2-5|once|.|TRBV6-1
CASSDPGETQYF
TGTGCCAGCAGTGATCCGGGGGAGACCCAGTACTTC
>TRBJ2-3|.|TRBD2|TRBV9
CASNTLAGTTDTQYF
TGTGCCAGCAACACGCTAGCGGGGACGACAGATACGCAGTATTTT
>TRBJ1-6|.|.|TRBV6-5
CALGPGHNSPLHF
TGTGCCCTGGGTCCTGGGCATAATTCACCCCTCCACTTT
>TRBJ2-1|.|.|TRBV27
CASSFLGGTYNEQFF
TGTGCCAGCAGTTTCTTAGGGGGGACCTACAATGAGCAGTTCTTC
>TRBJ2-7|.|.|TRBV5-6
CASSWGSISYEQYF
TGTGCCAGCAGCTGGGGGTCTATCTCCTACGAGCAGTACTTC
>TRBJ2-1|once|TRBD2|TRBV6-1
CASTAWGLGSHEQFF
TGTGCCAGCACGGCGTGGGGACTAGGATCCCATGAGCAGTTCTTC